This record covers a single T cell receptor (beta chain). The CDR3 covers 16 residues. Germline CDR1 is MNHNY and CDR2 is SVGAGI (reference sequence). Trimming removed 2 bases from V and 3 bases from J, with 14 bases in between. The entry originates in a study of blood T cell repertoires in COVID-19. Study-wide context: Samples representing acute and convalescent COVID-19 were sourced from the United States, Italy and Spain. Sample material is recorded as cDNA or gDNA derived from T cells, B-cell-depleted T cells, or PBMCs.

Authors' methods: Researchers report that nucleated cell counts were estimated from reference gene primer amplification. Produced via immunoSEQ multiplex PCR; TCRdb's table is partial and in-frame only. The V and J calls and clone size were taken over from that table, and D and trimming were inferred from the DNA. The sample includes 89,000 or so clones, roughly 85% of them seen just once. The specimen sequenced was peripheral blood. This TCR came from a man older than 75 with acute or convalescent COVID-19. The chain carries TRBV6-6 and TRBJ1-3; the D is unclear. Here the CDR3 reads CASSYGLARLGNTIYF. The CDR3 DNA sequence: TGTGCCAGCAGTTACGGGTTGGCGAGGCTTGGAAACACCATATATTTT.